A selection of T cell receptor beta chains follows, all from one sample in a study of OX40 agonist ivuxolimab in advanced cancers. Profiled with immunoSEQ multiplex PCR; TCRdb holds only in-frame clones, not every one. The sample carries approximately 90,000 clones, 87% recorded once. Sequencing was performed on CD4+ or CD8+ T cells sorted from blood, taken in a trial of the OX40 agonist ivuxolimab. The origin of the receptors is an adult with an advanced solid tumor such as melanoma, head and neck, liver or kidney cancer. CDR3s include the opening cysteine and the closing phenylalanine or tryptophan. Fields, in order: V gene, J gene, clone size, D gene, CDR3 DNA, CDR3 protein. The D gene is left open where the match is weak. Rows may omit the clone size; those that give it use once, few, many or a size class.

V gene: TRBV29-1; J gene: TRBJ1-2; clone size: .; D gene: TRBD1; CDR3 DNA: TGCAGCGTCACGCGGGACAGGAATTATGGCTACACCTTC; CDR3 protein: CSVTRDRNYGYTF
V gene: TRBV7-2; J gene: TRBJ1-2; clone size: .; D gene: .; CDR3 DNA: TGTGCCAGCAGCCCAGAGACGGTTTCCTATGGCTACACCTTC; CDR3 protein: CASSPETVSYGYTF
V gene: TRBV7-9; J gene: TRBJ1-2; clone size: few; D gene: TRBD1; CDR3 DNA: TGTGCCAGCAGCTTAGAGGGGACAGTTGGCTACACCTTC; CDR3 protein: CASSLEGTVGYTF
V gene: TRBV4-3; J gene: TRBJ2-1; clone size: .; D gene: TRBD2; CDR3 DNA: TGCGCCAGCAGCCAAGATCGGGCTAGCGGGGACCACAATGAGCAGTTCTTC; CDR3 protein: CASSQDRASGDHNEQFF
V gene: TRBV5-1; J gene: TRBJ2-2; clone size: .; D gene: TRBD1; CDR3 DNA: TGCGCCAGCAGGGCCGGGACAGGGGGCGCCGGCACCGGGGAGCTGTTTTTT; CDR3 protein: CASRAGTGGAGTGELFF
V gene: TRBV7-2; J gene: TRBJ2-1; clone size: .; D gene: TRBD2; CDR3 DNA: TGTGCCAGCAGCTTAGTCGCGGGGGGGTATGATGAGCAGTTCTTC; CDR3 protein: CASSLVAGGYDEQFF
V gene: TRBV5-4; J gene: TRBJ2-3; clone size: .; D gene: .; CDR3 DNA: TGTGCCAGCAGCCGGAGGACAGATACGCAGTATTTT; CDR3 protein: CASSRRTDTQYF
V gene: TRBV10-3; J gene: TRBJ1-5; clone size: once; D gene: TRBD1; CDR3 DNA: TGTGCCATCAGGGAGGGGGCGGCGGGTCAGCCCCAGCATTTT; CDR3 protein: CAIREGAAGQPQHF
V gene: TRBV28; J gene: TRBJ1-4; clone size: .; D gene: TRBD1; CDR3 DNA: TGTGCCAGCAGTTTCGAAAAGGGGGCGGGGGAAAAACTGTTTTTT; CDR3 protein: CASSFEKGAGEKLFF
V gene: TRBV5-1; J gene: TRBJ2-2; clone size: once; D gene: TRBD2; CDR3 DNA: TGCGCCAGCAGCCCGGGTGTGACTAGCGGATACACCGGGGAGCTGTTTTTT; CDR3 protein: CASSPGVTSGYTGELFF
V gene: TRBV7-8; J gene: TRBJ1-2; clone size: .; D gene: .; CDR3 DNA: TGTGCCAGCAGCGATCTCCTCCGGGACACCTATCGCTACACCTTC; CDR3 protein: CASSDLLRDTYRYTF
V gene: TRBV6-1; J gene: TRBJ1-4; clone size: .; D gene: .; CDR3 DNA: TGTGCCAGCCAGAAGACCGCTAATGAAAAACTGTTTTTT; CDR3 protein: CASQKTANEKLFF
V gene: TRBV19; J gene: TRBJ2-5; clone size: .; D gene: .; CDR3 DNA: TGTGCCAGTAGTGGACAGGCAGCGGGTCAAGGCCAAGAGACCCAGTACTTC; CDR3 protein: CASSGQAAGQGQETQYF
V gene: TRBV6-1; J gene: TRBJ2-7; clone size: .; D gene: .; CDR3 DNA: TGTGCCAGCAGTGAACGGGGTGAGCAGTACTTC; CDR3 protein: CASSERGEQYF
V gene: TRBV10-3; J gene: TRBJ2-2; clone size: once; D gene: TRBD2; CDR3 DNA: TGTGCCATCAGTGCGGGACTAGCGGGAGATTTCACCGGGGAGCTGTTTTTT; CDR3 protein: CAISAGLAGDFTGELFF
V gene: TRBV18; J gene: TRBJ2-7; clone size: .; D gene: .; CDR3 DNA: TGTGCCAGCTCATCACTCCCCTACGAGCAGTACTTC; CDR3 protein: CASSSLPYEQYF
V gene: TRBV6-1; J gene: TRBJ2-7; clone size: .; D gene: TRBD1; CDR3 DNA: TGTGCCAGCAGTGTTAACAGGGGGCTCGAGCAGTACTTC; CDR3 protein: CASSVNRGLEQYF
V gene: TRBV7-2; J gene: TRBJ2-2; clone size: .; D gene: TRBD1; CDR3 DNA: TGTGCCAGCAGCCGGGACAGCTCTAGAACCGGGGAGCTGTTTTTT; CDR3 protein: CASSRDSSRTGELFF
V gene: TRBV5-1; J gene: TRBJ2-3; clone size: .; D gene: TRBD1; CDR3 DNA: TGCGCCAGCAGCTTCGGACAGGGGGCTTCTAGCACAGATACGCAGTATTTT; CDR3 protein: CASSFGQGASSTDTQYF
V gene: TRBV6-6; J gene: TRBJ2-1; clone size: .; D gene: .; CDR3 DNA: TGTGCCAGCAGTTCATCTTCAGGGAGGTACAATGAGCAGTTCTTC; CDR3 protein: CASSSSSGRYNEQFF
V gene: TRBV7-9; J gene: TRBJ1-2; clone size: .; D gene: TRBD1; CDR3 DNA: TGTGCCAGCAGCTCCTGGGACAGTAACTATGGCTACACCTTC; CDR3 protein: CASSSWDSNYGYTF